Listed here is a single T cell receptor (beta chain). Produced via immunoSEQ multiplex PCR; TCRdb's table is partial and in-frame only. This table has around 70,000 clones, roughly 84% appearing once. Time point of the sample: pretreatment peripheral blood. The source of the sample is a study of PD-L1 blockade in urothelial cancer. V lost 5 bases and J lost 3, with 8 bases in between. The CDR3 loop spans 12 amino acids. Per the germline V gene, CDR1 is KGHSH and CDR2 is LQKENI. The specimen comprised PBMCs, sampled around atezolizumab (anti-PD-L1) treatment. This receptor was obtained from a woman in her seventies with urothelial cancer. This chain connects TRBV18 to TRBJ2-7; TRBD1 might be the D (5 bases). This chain's CDR3 is CASSRGNYEQYF. In DNA form, the CDR3 reads TGTGCCAGCTCAAGGGGAAACTACGAGCAGTACTTC.